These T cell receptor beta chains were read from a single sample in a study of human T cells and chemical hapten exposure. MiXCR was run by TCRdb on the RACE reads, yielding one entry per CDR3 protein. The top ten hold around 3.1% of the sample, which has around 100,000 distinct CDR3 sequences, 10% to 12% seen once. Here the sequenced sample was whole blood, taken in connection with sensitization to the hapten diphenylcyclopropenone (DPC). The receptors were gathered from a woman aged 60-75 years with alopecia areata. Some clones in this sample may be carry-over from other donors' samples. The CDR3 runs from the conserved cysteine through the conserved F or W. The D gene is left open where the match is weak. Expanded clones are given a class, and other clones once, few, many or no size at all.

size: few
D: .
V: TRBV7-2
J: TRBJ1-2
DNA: TGTGCCAGCAGCTTAAATGCAGCCAATTATGGCTACACCTTC
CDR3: CASSLNAANYGYTF

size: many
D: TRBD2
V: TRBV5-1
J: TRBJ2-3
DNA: TGCGCCAGCAGTCCCGGGACTAGCGGGGGGGGCACAGATACGCAGTATTTT
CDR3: CASSPGTSGGGTDTQYF

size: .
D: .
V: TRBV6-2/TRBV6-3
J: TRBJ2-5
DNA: TGTGCCAGCAGCCGTCTACTAACACTACAAGAGACCCAGTACTTC
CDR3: CASSRLLTLQETQYF

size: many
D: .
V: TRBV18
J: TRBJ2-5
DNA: TGTGCCAGCTCACCACCAACTATTGAGACCCAGTACTTC
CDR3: CASSPPTIETQYF

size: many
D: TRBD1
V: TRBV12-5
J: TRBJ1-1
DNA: TGTGCTAGTGGTTTGGATTGGACAGGGCGTGCTTTCTTT
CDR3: CASGLDWTGRAFF

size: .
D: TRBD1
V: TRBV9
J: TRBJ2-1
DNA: TGTGCCAGCAGCGTATCGACAGGGGCTTGGGGCGATGAGCAGTTCTTC
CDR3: CASSVSTGAWGDEQFF

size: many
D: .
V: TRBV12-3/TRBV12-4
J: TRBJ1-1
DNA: TGTGCCAGCAGTCGGGAGAGGGGCAGTGAAGCTTTCTTT
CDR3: CASSRERGSEAFF

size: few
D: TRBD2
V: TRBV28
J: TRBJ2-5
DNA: TGTGCCAGCAGCCTGAAAAGCGGGGGGGCCAGGAAGACCCAGTACTTC
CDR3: CASSLKSGGARKTQYF

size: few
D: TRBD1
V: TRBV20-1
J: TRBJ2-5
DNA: TGCAGTAGTAAACCAGGGACAGGGGGATTCCAAGAGACCCAGTACTTC
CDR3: CSSKPGTGGFQETQYF

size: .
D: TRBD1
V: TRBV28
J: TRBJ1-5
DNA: TGTGCCAGCAGTTCCACAGGGGGAAGCAATCAGCCCCAGCATTTT
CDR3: CASSSTGGSNQPQHF

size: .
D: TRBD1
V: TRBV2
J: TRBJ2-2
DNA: TGTGCCAGCAGTGGGGACAGAATAAAATCCACCCCCCTTCCTTGGCCCGGGGAGCTGTTTTTT
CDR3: CASSGDRIKSTPLPWPGELFF

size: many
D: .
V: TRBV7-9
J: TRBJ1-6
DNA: TGTGCCAGCAACTCCGGGTTGAGTTCTTCACCCCTCCACTTT
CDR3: CASNSGLSSSPLHF

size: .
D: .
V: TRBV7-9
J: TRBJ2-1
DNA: TGTGCCAGCAGCTTAGCGGCGCTCTCCTACAATGAGCAGTTCTTC
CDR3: CASSLAALSYNEQFF

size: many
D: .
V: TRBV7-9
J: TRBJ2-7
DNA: TGTGCCAGCAGCTTCCTGTCCGGCAAAGGGTACGAGCAGTACTTC
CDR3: CASSFLSGKGYEQYF